The TCR beta chain described here comes from a study of control samples from healthy donors and cancer patients. The CDR3 extends over 10 amino acids. Trimming stripped 3 bases from V and 5 bases from J, with 4 bases between. The V gene's germline CDR1 is DFQATT and CDR2 SNEGSKA (reference sequence). Method: immunoSEQ multiplex PCR; TCRdb's copy keeps in-frame clones and lacks some. Of 400,000 to 500,000 clones listed, 90% are singletons. The sample comprised PBMCs. This rearrangement joins TRBV20-1 to TRBJ2-5, with D unresolved. The origin of this receptor is a man aged 40-49 years with head and neck cancer. The CDR3 loop reads CSASHETQYF. The CDR3 DNA follows: TGCAGTGCTAGTCACGAGACCCAGTACTTC.